The 9 T cell receptor beta chains below come from one sample, sequenced in a study of CD8 T cells in Susac syndrome. The authors reverse transcribed about 0.5 to 1 ug RNA with random hexamers. TCRdb re-called the immunoSEQ multiplex PCR reads through MiXCR, storing one row per CDR3 protein. The sample has more than 200,000 distinct CDR3 sequences, approximately 94% seen once; the top ten hold roughly 0.14%. Sequences were obtained from CD4+ T cells from PBMCs. These receptors all stem from a human donor with Susac syndrome.

The CDR3 DNA follows: TGTGCCAGCAGTTTTCCAGGGGGCACAGATACGCAGTATTTT. The encoded protein is CASSFPGGTDTQYF. The chain joins TRBV28 to TRBJ2-3, with D maybe TRBD1 (6 bases). Germline CDR1 and CDR2: MDHEN and SYDVKM. Trimming left V 3 bases short and J 1 base short, with 8 bases between. The CDR3 sequence is 14 residues long.

This clonotype appeared a few times. This chain connects TRBV5-1 to TRBJ2-5, with D possibly TRBD1 on 7 matching bases. V was clipped by 3 bases and J by 1 base, with 13 bases between them. The CDR3 has 15 residues. CDR1 SGHRS and CDR2 YFSETQ come from the germline V gene. The CDR3 DNA follows: TGCGCCAGCAGCTCCTACAGGGGAGGCCAAGAGACCCAGTACTTC. It yields the protein CASSSYRGGQETQYF.

The chain employs TRBV14 and TRBJ2-5; D is ambiguous. Germline CDR1 and CDR2: SGHDN and FVKESK. The CDR3 covers 15 residues. The ends were cut back, 0 bases at V and 1 base at J, with 9 bases in the middle. The CDR3 DNA reads as TGTGCCAGCAGCCAAGATATGAGGAGCCAAGAGACCCAGTACTTC. Its translation: CASSQDMRSQETQYF.

The CDR3 DNA reads TGTGCCAGTAACTCTCAAGGGGGGGGGACTGAAGCTTTCTTT. Translated: CASNSQGGGTEAFF. The chain joins TRBV19 to TRBJ1-1, with D possibly being TRBD1 (6 bases). With 7 bases removed from V and 5 bases from J, the gap between germline ends came to 17 bases. CDR3 size: 14 residues. The germline V gene encodes CDR1 LNHDA and CDR2 SQIVND (reference sequence).

The chain joins TRBV20-1 to TRBJ2-1; TRBD2 agrees at 12 bases. V was pared by 3 bases and J by 8 bases, with 8 bases of the junction left unmatched. Germline CDR1 and CDR2: DFQATT and SNEGSKA (reference sequence). This CDR3 has 15 residues. This chain's CDR3 is CSASELAGGLDEQFF. In DNA form, the CDR3 reads TGCAGTGCTAGTGAACTAGCGGGGGGTCTGGATGAGCAGTTCTTC.

The V call is TRBV7-2, the J call TRBJ2-3, with D possibly TRBD2 on 5 matching bases. Germline V CDR1 and CDR2: SGHTA, FQGNSA. With 5 bases removed from V and 5 bases from J, the gap between germline ends came to 11 bases. The CDR3 covers 13 residues. The CDR3 coding sequence is TGTGCCAGCAGCCAGGAGGCCTTAGATACGCAGTATTTT. Translation: CASSQEALDTQYF. The complete variable domain, with remaining parts taken from reference TRBV7-2 and TRBJ2-3, reads GAGVSQSPSNKVTEKGKDVELRCDPISGHTALYWYRQSLGQGLEFLIYFQGNSAPDKSGLPSDRFSAERTGGSVSTLTIQRTQQEDSAVYLCASSQEALDTQYFGPGTRLTVL.

This clonotype was counted a single time. The J gene is TRBJ2-5, the V gene TRBV27; 16 nucleotides match TRBD2. The V gene's germline CDR1 is MNHEY and CDR2 SMNVEV (reference sequence). The CDR3 is 18 amino acids. The J segment lost 5 bases and the V segment lost 5 bases, leaving 11 bases of the junction unmatched. CDR3 nucleotide sequence: TGTGCCAGCAGTCCCGTAGGGACTAGCGGGGGGGCGGGGGAGACCCAGTACTTC. It yields the protein CASSPVGTSGGAGETQYF.

The V gene is TRBV20-1, the J gene TRBJ2-5, with unresolved D. The V end lost 6 bases, the J end lost 7 bases, and 12 bases lay between the germline ends. The CDR3 extends over 11 amino acids. Germline assignment: CDR1 DFQATT and CDR2 SNEGSKA (reference sequence). The DNA for the CDR3 is TGCAGTGCCGATAGCCTGACGACCCAGTACTTC. Its translation is CSADSLTTQYF.

V and J are TRBV9 and TRBJ2-1; TRBD2 aligns across 11 bases. This CDR3 is built from 16 residues. Germline V gene data show CDR1 as SGDLS and CDR2 as YYNGEE. Germline trimming cut 0 bases from V and 4 bases from J; bases unmatched to any gene: 3. The CDR3 region has the DNA TGTGCCAGCAGCGTAGGCCCTAGCGGGGGGTACAATGAGCAGTTCTTC. Protein: CASSVGPSGGYNEQFF.